This is a list of T cell receptor beta chains from one sample in a study of regulatory T cells in long-lasting Graves disease. TCRdb re-analysed the multiplex PCR reads in MiXCR, keeping a single row per CDR3 protein. The sample lists about 530,000 distinct CDR3 sequences, about 16% occurring once. Another study also made use of these data, one on T cells in Graves' hyperthyroidism and ophthalmopathy.

Sample: peripheral blood mononuclear cells (PBMCs), taken at new diagnosis, from a patient treated with antithyroid drugs. The source is a woman in her forties or fifties with Graves disease. Each CDR3 is given with its conserved first and last residue. The D gene is left open where the match is weak. Some rows mark clone size as missing; the rest say once, few, many or name a class of expanded clone.

j_gene: TRBJ1-5
d_gene: TRBD1
v_gene: TRBV12-3/TRBV12-4
abundance: NA
CDR3nt: TGTGCCAGCAGAAGACAGGGTATAGGCAATCAGCCCCAGCATTTT
CDR3aa: CASRRQGIGNQPQHF

j_gene: TRBJ2-3
d_gene: TRBD2
v_gene: TRBV3-1
abundance: many
CDR3nt: TGTGCCAGCAGCCGATATGCAGCGGGGGGAACAGATACGCAGTATTTT
CDR3aa: CASSRYAAGGTDTQYF

j_gene: TRBJ1-1
d_gene: TRBD1
v_gene: TRBV12-3/TRBV12-4
abundance: many
CDR3nt: TGTGCCAGCATAAAGACAGGGGTGAACACTGAAGCTTTCTTT
CDR3aa: CASIKTGVNTEAFF

j_gene: TRBJ2-3
d_gene: TRBD2
v_gene: TRBV30
abundance: many
CDR3nt: TGTGCCTGGAGTGTACCCGGGGGGGGTACGCAGTATTTT
CDR3aa: CAWSVPGGGTQYF

j_gene: TRBJ1-1
d_gene: NA
v_gene: TRBV12-3/TRBV12-4
abundance: few
CDR3nt: TGTGCCAGCAGTTTAGGGGGGACTACCCCTTTGGAAGCTTTCTTT
CDR3aa: CASSLGGTTPLEAFF

j_gene: TRBJ1-2
d_gene: TRBD1
v_gene: TRBV6-1
abundance: NA
CDR3nt: TGTGCCAGCAGCCGTCCCGGGACAGGGAACGGTGGCTACACCTTC
CDR3aa: CASSRPGTGNGGYTF

j_gene: TRBJ1-3
d_gene: NA
v_gene: TRBV15
abundance: many
CDR3nt: TGTGCCACCAGCAGAGATTTGGTTCTCTCTGGAAACACCATATATTTT
CDR3aa: CATSRDLVLSGNTIYF

j_gene: TRBJ2-7
d_gene: NA
v_gene: TRBV11-2
abundance: NA
CDR3nt: TGTGCCAGCAGCTCGGTTCCCCCCTACGAGCAGTACTTC
CDR3aa: CASSSVPPYEQYF

j_gene: TRBJ1-1
d_gene: NA
v_gene: TRBV6-1
abundance: few
CDR3nt: TGTGCCACCTCCACTATGCCCGGGACGGCGAACACTGAAGCTTTCTTT
CDR3aa: CATSTMPGTANTEAFF

j_gene: TRBJ1-5
d_gene: NA
v_gene: TRBV2
abundance: many
CDR3nt: TGTGCCAGCAGGGTGGACAGTGGCAATCAGCCCCAGCATTTT
CDR3aa: CASRVDSGNQPQHF

j_gene: TRBJ1-1
d_gene: NA
v_gene: TRBV20-1
abundance: few
CDR3nt: TGCAGTGCTAGAGCTCCTGCCGGTACTGAAGCTTTCTTT
CDR3aa: CSARAPAGTEAFF

j_gene: TRBJ1-6
d_gene: NA
v_gene: TRBV7-9
abundance: few
CDR3nt: TGTGCCAGCAGCTTACGCGGGACTGAGCTCCCTTCACCCCTCCACTTT
CDR3aa: CASSLRGTELPSPLHF

j_gene: TRBJ1-1
d_gene: NA
v_gene: TRBV6-1
abundance: many
CDR3nt: TGTGCCAGCAGTGACCGTCATGAGAGGGGGAACACTGAAGCTTTCTTT
CDR3aa: CASSDRHERGNTEAFF

j_gene: TRBJ1-6
d_gene: TRBD1
v_gene: TRBV3-1
abundance: many
CDR3nt: TGTGCCAGCAGCCCCTCGGACAGGGGCAATTCACCCCTCCACTTT
CDR3aa: CASSPSDRGNSPLHF

j_gene: TRBJ2-6
d_gene: NA
v_gene: TRBV7-2
abundance: NA
CDR3nt: TGTGCCAGCAGTCATAATAACAGGGCCCTAGTAGCCTCTGGGGCCAACGTCCTGACTTTC
CDR3aa: CASSHNNRALVASGANVLTF

j_gene: TRBJ1-6
d_gene: NA
v_gene: TRBV19
abundance: few
CDR3nt: TGTGCCAGTAGTATAGAAGGGGGTAATTCACCCCTCCACTTT
CDR3aa: CASSIEGGNSPLHF